These 7 T cell receptor beta chains were all obtained from the same sample, sequenced in a study of STAT5B mutations in CD4+ large granular lymphocyte leukemia. TCRdb keeps only in-frame clones here, not all; method: immunoSEQ multiplex PCR. This table holds about 28,000 clones, more than 60% found once. Material: CD4+ T cells from blood buffy coats. Source of these receptors: a human donor in good health.

The chain carries TRBV4-3 and TRBJ2-7, with TRBD2 identical over 9 bases. Trimming took 0 bases from V and 2 from J; bases not matched to a gene: 11. The CDR3 runs 18 residues. Germline V CDR1 and CDR2: LGHNA, YSLEER. The CDR3 protein is CASSQDFPGLALPYEQYF. CDR3 DNA: TGCGCCAGCAGCCAAGACTTTCCCGGACTAGCGCTACCCTACGAGCAGTACTTC.

This clone showed up just once. The CDR3 protein is CASSFLEGRYTEAFF. CDR3 nucleotide sequence: TGTGCCAGCAGCTTCCTCGAGGGGAGATACACTGAAGCTTTCTTT. The chain combines TRBV7-8 with TRBJ1-1; D is perhaps TRBD1 (5 bases). The CDR3 length is 15 residues. The V end lost 3 bases, the J end lost 3 bases, and 14 bases lay between the germline ends. Germline lookup yields CDR1 SGHVS and CDR2 FQNEAQ.

J is TRBJ2-3 and V is TRBV28; 11 bases line up with TRBD2. The length of the CDR3 is 16 residues. J was trimmed by 8 bases and V by 6 bases; bases with no gene match: 13. The germline V gene encodes CDR1 MDHEN and CDR2 SYDVKM. CDR3 sequence reads: CASRPTLAGGPLTQYF. The CDR3 DNA reads TGTGCCAGCAGGCCGACTCTAGCGGGGGGCCCCCTTACGCAGTATTTT.

This chain uses TRBV19 with TRBJ1-2; D is perhaps TRBD1 (5 bases). V was pared by 3 bases and J by 6 bases, with 14 bases between. In germline, CDR1 is LNHDA, CDR2 SQIVND (reference sequence). The CDR3 loop spans 14 amino acids. CDR3 region: CASSIPTEINGYTF. The CDR3 DNA reads TGTGCCAGTAGTATTCCGACAGAGATAAATGGCTACACCTTC.

This clone has just a few counts. The CDR3 reads CASSPTSTHRVWEQYV. CDR3 in DNA: TGTGCCAGCAGTCCGACCTCGACTCACAGGGTTTGGGAGCAGTACGTC. The genes are TRBV12-1 and TRBJ2-7; TRBD1, as called in the table, went unchecked against the DNA. TRBV12-1 is described as a pseudogene. The CDR3 totals 16 residues.

This clone rates as large (0.1 to 1%). The CDR3 DNA is TGTGCCAGTAGTATCGGGCTCCACAGCAATCAGCCCCAGCATTTT. Residues: CASSIGLHSNQPQHF. The chain joins TRBV19 to TRBJ1-5; D gene ambiguous. Germline CDR1 LNHDA, CDR2 SQIVND (reference sequence). V was shortened by 3 bases and J by 1 base, with 10 bases between the two germline ends. CDR3 length: 15 residues.

This chain joins TRBV7-2 and TRBJ1-1, with D hard to call. The V gene's germline CDR1 is SGHTA and CDR2 FQGNSA. The V end was cut by 5 bases, the J end by 1 base, with 14 bases between. The CDR3 contains 15 residues. The CDR3 nucleotides are TGTGCCAGCAGCAACGGAATGTGGGGGAACACTGAAGCTTTCTTT. Translating it yields CASSNGMWGNTEAFF. The variable domain in full, with the rest retrieved from reference TRBV7-2 and TRBJ1-1, is GAGVSQSPSNKVTEKGKDVELRCDPISGHTALYWYRQSLGQGLEFLIYFQGNSAPDKSGLPSDRFSAERTGGSVSTLTIQRTQQEDSAVYLCASSNGMWGNTEAFFGQGTRLTVV.